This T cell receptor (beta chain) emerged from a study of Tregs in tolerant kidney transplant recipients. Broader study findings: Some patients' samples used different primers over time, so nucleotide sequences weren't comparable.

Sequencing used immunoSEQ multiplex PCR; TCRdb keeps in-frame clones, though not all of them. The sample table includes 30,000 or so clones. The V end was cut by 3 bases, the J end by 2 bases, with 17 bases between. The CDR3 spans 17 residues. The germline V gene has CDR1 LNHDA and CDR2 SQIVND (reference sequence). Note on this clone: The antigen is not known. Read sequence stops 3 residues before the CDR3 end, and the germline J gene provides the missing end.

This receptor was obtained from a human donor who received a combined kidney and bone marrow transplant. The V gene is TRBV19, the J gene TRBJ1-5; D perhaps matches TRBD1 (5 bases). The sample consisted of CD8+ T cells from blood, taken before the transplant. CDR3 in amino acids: CASSIFLGSGGNQPQHF. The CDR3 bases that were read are TGTGCCAGTAGTATCTTCTTGGGGTCGGGGGGCAATCAGCCC.